This entry lists 14 T cell receptor beta chains sequenced from one sample in a study of blood T cell repertoires in COVID-19. Libraries were prepared by immunoSEQ multiplex PCR; TCRdb keeps only in-frame clonotypes and omits some of them. The profile shows fewer than 350,000 clones, 88% of them singletons. Sequenced sample: PBMCs or T cells enriched from blood (not recorded which). The receptors here all came from a woman younger than 45 who had recovered from COVID-19.

A single count supports this clone. This chain links TRBV19 with TRBJ2-1; 11 positions match TRBD2. Trimming removed 3 bases from V and 9 bases from J; junction bases left unmatched: 7. Per germline, CDR1 LNHDA and CDR2 SQIVND (reference sequence). The CDR3 is made up of 15 amino acids. The CDR3 bases are TGTGCCAGTAGTATCATGACTAGCGGGGTGAGTGAGCAGTTCTTC. It yields the protein CASSIMTSGVSEQFF.

The chain joins TRBV7-3 to TRBJ2-7; perhaps TRBD1 as D (6 bases). Germline V CDR1 and CDR2: SGHTA, FQGTGA. The CDR3 is 13 amino acids. The V end was cut by 6 bases, the J end by 3 bases, with 12 bases between. Here the CDR3 reads CASREGRGYEQYF. CDR3 DNA: TGTGCCAGCAGGGAAGGCAGGGGCTACGAGCAGTACTTC.

V and J are TRBV6-2 or TRBV6-3 and TRBJ1-2; possibly TRBD1 for D (6 bases). The CDR3 is 15 amino acids. V was shortened by 2 bases and J by 8 bases, with 18 bases between the two germline ends. The germline V gene encodes CDR1 MNHEY and CDR2 SVGEGT. Here the CDR3 DNA reads TGTGCCAGCAGTTACGAGTACAGGGTCGTGCGGGGCTACACCTTC. The encoded protein is CASSYEYRVVRGYTF.

V gene TRBV27 combines with J gene TRBJ2-5, with D possibly matching TRBD2 (5 bases). The germline gives CDR1 MNHEY, CDR2 SMNVEV (reference sequence). The CDR3 has 13 amino acids. The V gene lost 4 bases and the J gene lost 1 base, with 7 bases spanning the gap. In nucleotides, the CDR3 is TGTGCCAGCAGTTGGAGGTCCCAAGAGACCCAGTACTTC. Protein: CASSWRSQETQYF.

This clone was found many times. The chain is built from TRBV5-4 and TRBJ1-2; 8 positions match TRBD1. J gave up 9 bases and V 4 bases, and 8 bases lay outside the gene matches. CDR3 length equals 13 residues. CDR1 is SGHNT and CDR2 is YYREEE in the germline V gene (reference sequence). CDR3 region: CASSLDRDASYTF. The CDR3 nucleotides are TGTGCCAGCAGCCTGGACAGGGACGCAAGCTACACCTTC.

V and J are TRBV7-8 and TRBJ1-5; no clear D gene. Per the germline V gene, CDR1 is SGHVS and CDR2 is FQNEAQ. The CDR3 contains 17 residues. The ends were cut back, 0 bases at V and 5 bases at J, with 17 bases in the middle. The DNA of the CDR3 is TGTGCCAGCAGCTTAGCGCAGTTGGTCACCGTCTATCAGCCCCAGCATTTT. This codes for CASSLAQLVTVYQPQHF. Complete variable domain (other parts from reference TRBV7-8 and TRBJ1-5): GAGVSQSPRYKVAKRGQDVALRCDPISGHVSLFWYQQALGQGPEFLTYFQNEAQLDKSGLPSDRFFAERPEGSVSTLKIQRTQQEDSAVYLCASSLAQLVTVYQPQHFGDGTRLSIL.

This chain links TRBV7-7 with TRBJ2-3, with a weak D call TRBD2 (6 bases). Deletions cut 2 bases from V and 5 bases from J, with 14 bases between. Germline V gene data show CDR1 as SSHAT and CDR2 as FNYEAQ (reference sequence). CDR3 size: 15 residues. The CDR3 DNA follows: TGTGCCAGCAGCTTATGGCCCGGGAGTGAAGATACGCAGTATTTT. Its translation is CASSLWPGSEDTQYF.

J is TRBJ2-5 and V is TRBV21-1; the DNA was not compared with TRBD1, the D call given in the table. TRBV21-1 counts as a pseudogene. CDR3 length equals 18 residues. The CDR3 region is CASTNHPPDRTGVETQYF. The CDR3 DNA sequence: TGTGCCAGCACCAATCACCCACCGGACAGGACGGGGGTTGAGACCCAGTACTTC.

This sequence joins TRBV5-1 and TRBJ2-3, with TRBD1 as a possible D gene (6 bases). In germline, CDR1 is SGHRS, CDR2 YFSETQ. The CDR3 sequence is 14 residues long. Trimming pared 4 bases from V and 1 base from J, leaving 10 bases between. The CDR3 DNA follows: TGCGCCAGCAGCAAGAGACAGGGCACAGATACGCAGTATTTT. This sequence encodes CASSKRQGTDTQYF.

V usage is TRBV24-1 and J usage is TRBJ2-1; D not resolved. Germline V gives CDR1 KGHDR, CDR2 SFDVKD. V lost 4 bases and J 9 bases, leaving 18 bases between the germline ends. The CDR3 length is 15 residues. The CDR3 loop reads CATSESASPTGEQFF. CDR3 bases: TGTGCCACCAGTGAATCGGCCTCACCGACGGGTGAGCAGTTCTTC.

This clone has only a few counts. The rearrangement joins TRBV9 to TRBJ1-2; unclear D gene. Trimming stripped 4 bases from V and 3 bases from J, with 13 bases between. Per the germline V gene, CDR1 is SGDLS and CDR2 is YYNGEE. This CDR3 is built from 14 residues. The CDR3 reads CASSPSGVDYGYTF. CDR3 DNA: TGTGCCAGCAGCCCCAGCGGGGTGGACTATGGCTACACCTTC.

In its sample, this clone was seen once. J is TRBJ1-3 and V is TRBV7-8; unclear D gene. V lost 1 base and J lost 7, with 14 bases in between. The CDR3 has 15 amino acids. Germline V CDR1 and CDR2: SGHVS, FQNEAQ. CDR3 bases: TGTGCCAGCAGCTTAGTCGCCAGGCCGAGTAACACCATATATTTT. Encoded protein: CASSLVARPSNTIYF.

The CDR3 sequence: CASDPGLAGGYTDTQYF. CDR3 coding DNA: TGCGCCAGTGATCCGGGACTAGCGGGGGGGTACACAGATACGCAGTATTTT. The rearrangement joins TRBV5-1 to TRBJ2-3; 16 nucleotides agree with TRBD2. Germline V gives CDR1 SGHRS, CDR2 YFSETQ. The trim removed 8 bases at V and 2 bases at J, leaving 8 bases unmatched. CDR3 length: 17 residues. Together with reference TRBV5-1 and TRBJ2-3, the CDR3 gives the full variable domain: KAGVTQTPRYLIKTRGQQVTLSCSPISGHRSVSWYQQTPGQGLQFLFEYFSETQRNKGNFPGRFSGRQFSNSRSEMNVSTLELGDSALYLCASDPGLAGGYTDTQYFGPGTRLTVL.

The V and J genes are TRBV5-1 and TRBJ2-3, with 12 positions matching TRBD2. The CDR3 contains 16 residues. The germline gives CDR1 SGHRS, CDR2 YFSETQ. Trimming took 6 bases from V and 6 from J; bases not matched to a gene: 11. CDR3 in DNA: TGCGCCAGCACCCTAGCGGGAGGGCTTGGAGGGGATACGCAGTATTTT. Translated: CASTLAGGLGGDTQYF.